This T cell receptor (beta chain) originates from a study of blood T cell repertoires in COVID-19 (dated by TCRdb to about 2020). About the full investigation: Collaborator samples came from the United States, Italy and Spain and covered acute and convalescent phases of COVID-19. The material from the prospective study consisted of cDNA or gDNA derived from T cells, B-cell-depleted T cells, or PBMCs. The dataset comprised deeply sampled blood TCRbeta repertoires from subjects exposed to, actively infected with, or recovered from COVID-19. A freely available public database, intended as a resource for researchers studying the immune response to SARS-CoV-2, is where the repertoires were released. The samples were drawn from two sources: the first 160 participants of the ongoing ImmuneRACE study, and over 950 subjects contributed by 6 global collaborators. A de-identified subject ID, COVID-19 status, age in years and sex were almost always included in the sample metadata. Where available, HLA class I and class II types were taken from metadata supplied by the sample provider and were not determined by assay-based typing.

Summary of the overall study and its limitations: How much clinical and demographic metadata was included differed by source and by participant, and the metadata was provided uncurated.

TCRbeta CDR3 regions were amplified from genomic DNA using the immunoSEQ Assay, a bias-controlled multiplex PCR. In the source study's methods: Nucleated cell counts per sample were estimated from amplification of reference gene primers within the assay. To quantify the absolute abundance of each unique TCRbeta CDR3 rearrangement, sequence reads were collapsed and filtered. For each sample, productive Simpson clonality was calculated as the square root of Simpson's diversity index over productive rearrangements. Sourced from immuneACCESS, this table was stored by TCRdb with only in-frame sequences that have V and J called. A share of the clones is absent; for the studies checked, an unresolved V gene accounts for under half, and the remainder has no known explanation. V and J calls and clone size are as listed in that table; D and trimming were resolved from the DNA. This sample gives approximately 260,000 clones in total; about four fifths of them show up just once. The leading ten clones occupy approximately 9.6% of the sample.

Collaborating institutions collected whole blood in K2EDTA tubes following their own protocols. For TCRbeta analysis, collaborators shipped samples in one of three forms: frozen whole blood, isolated PBMCs, or DNA extracted from either of those sample types. A remark on this clone: The antigen it binds to is not known. It has no much larger one-base neighbor in the sample; base qualities were not kept.

The CDR3 sequence holds 16 residues, the cysteine and phenylalanine included. Only the CDR3 region is kept as DNA, spanning 48 bases read in frame from base 1. Based on the germline V gene, the CDR1 and CDR2 sequences are MNHNS and SASEGT. V is reduced by 1 base and J by 4 bases, leaving a spacing of 14 bases between them. The clonotype comes from an elderly woman with acute or convalescent COVID-19. Sequencing was performed on peripheral blood. The sequence joins TRBV6-1 to TRBJ2-1; the D gene is perhaps TRBD2, from 7 matching bases. The CDR3 reads as follows: CASSEVGGALYNEQFF. The DNA is as follows: TGTGCCAGCAGTGAAGTAGGGGGGGCCCTTTACAATGAGCAGTTCTTC.